What follows are 28 T cell receptor beta chains derived from one specimen sequenced in a study of T cell repertoires in cytomegalovirus infection. TCRdb re-analysed the reads in MiXCR, keeping a single row per CDR3 protein. The sample shows more than 200,000 distinct CDR3 sequences, less than 9.5% of them seen only once. Sequencing was done on a sample of PBMCs. Receptor source: a human donor in good health (CMV status not recorded). Some clones in this sample may be carry-over from other donors' samples.

This clonotype was counted ten times or more. The V and J genes are TRBV4-1 and TRBJ2-3; D is undetermined. V was pared by 4 bases and J by 1 base, with 15 bases between. The CDR3 is made up of 16 amino acids. Per germline, CDR1 MGHRA and CDR2 YSYEKL. The chain's CDR3 is CASSRLTRDRTDTQYF. In DNA form, the CDR3 reads TGCGCCAGCAGCCGTCTCACAAGGGATCGCACAGATACGCAGTATTTT.

The chain has TRBV20-1 and TRBJ2-1; weak D call: TRBD2 (6 bases). V was clipped by 0 bases and J by 6 bases, with 15 bases between them. The germline V gene encodes CDR1 DFQATT and CDR2 SNEGSKA (reference sequence). CDR3 length equals 15 residues. This CDR3 reads CSAREEGIFVNEQFF. As DNA, the CDR3 is TGCAGTGCTAGAGAGGAGGGTATTTTCGTCAATGAGCAGTTCTTC.

This clonotype has a handful of counts. This chain connects TRBV27 to TRBJ2-7, with 10 bases identical to TRBD1. This CDR3 comprises 17 residues. Germline CDR1 MNHEY, CDR2 SMNVEV (reference sequence). Germline trimming cut 0 bases from V and 3 bases from J; bases unmatched to any gene: 8. CDR3 coding DNA: TGTGCCAGCAGTTTATCGAGCGGGGACAGGGGTAACTACGAGCAGTACTTC. Amino acids: CASSLSSGDRGNYEQYF.

This clonotype was counted many times. V gene TRBV7-2 combines with J gene TRBJ2-1; TRBD2 matches at 7 bases. CDR3 length equals 14 residues. Germline V lookup: CDR1 SGHTA, CDR2 FQGNSA. V dropped 3 bases and J dropped 6; count of bases not matched to a gene: 5. DNA for the CDR3: TGTGCCAGCAGCTTGGCTAGCGGAATCAATGAGCAGTTCTTC. Translated, it gives CASSLASGINEQFF.

This clonotype was picked up a small number of times. J is TRBJ1-5 and V is TRBV19; tentatively, D is TRBD1 (5 bases). The germline gives CDR1 LNHDA, CDR2 SQIVND (reference sequence). This CDR3 has 14 residues. V was trimmed by 7 bases and J by 7 bases, leaving 17 bases between them. The CDR3 reads CASTRGPGAQPQHF. CDR3 coding DNA: TGTGCCAGTACCAGAGGACCCGGGGCGCAGCCCCAGCATTTT. Drawing the rest from reference TRBV19 and TRBJ1-5, the complete variable domain is DGGITQSPKYLFRKEGQNVTLSCEQNLNHDAMYWYRQDPGQGLRLIYYSQIVNDFQKGDIAEGYSVSREKKESFPLTVTSAQKNPTAFYLCASTRGPGAQPQHFGDGTRLSIL.

This clonotype was detected a few times. The chain couples TRBV2 to TRBJ1-5, with unresolved D. CDR3 length: 15 residues. Trimming took 6 bases from V and 2 from J, leaving 14 bases between them. The germline V gene encodes CDR1 SNHLY and CDR2 FYNNEI. Here the CDR3 reads CASREAALGNQPQHF. CDR3 in DNA: TGTGCCAGCAGGGAGGCGGCGTTGGGCAATCAGCCCCAGCATTTT.

This clonotype was detected many times. The chain links TRBV7-2 to TRBJ1-2, with TRBD1 identical over 10 bases. The length of the CDR3 is 16 residues. CDR1 and CDR2 (germline): SGHTA, FQGNSA. Losses at the gene ends were 5 bases for V and 8 bases for J; bases not matched to a gene: 14. Here the CDR3 DNA reads TGTGCCAGCAGCCCCGGCGGGGGGCGGGACAGGGGAGGCTACACCTTC. Translation gives CASSPGGGRDRGGYTF.

This clonotype was seen repeatedly, ten times or more. The DNA of the CDR3 is TGTGCCAGCAGACCACCGGGACTAGCAACTCAGGGTGAGCAGTTCTTC. Translating gives CASRPPGLATQGEQFF. The chain uses TRBV12-3 or TRBV12-4 and TRBJ2-1; TRBD2 matches 9 bases. The V gene end was trimmed by 6 bases and the J gene end by 9 bases; junction bases not matched to a gene: 15. The CDR3 contains 16 residues.

This clonotype was picked up many times. This chain connects TRBV7-2 to TRBJ1-4; D might be TRBD1 (5 bases). The CDR3 contains 16 residues. The V end lost 2 bases, the J end lost 4 bases, and 14 bases lay between the germline ends. Per the germline V gene, CDR1 is SGHTA and CDR2 is FQGNSA. The CDR3 bases are TGTGCCAGCAGCTTACCCCGGGGGATAAGTAATGAAAAACTGTTTTTT. Amino acid sequence: CASSLPRGISNEKLFF.

This clonotype was seen repeatedly, ten times or more. This rearrangement joins TRBV28 to TRBJ2-5; D is possibly TRBD1 (6 bases). The CDR3 contains 13 residues. Germline V CDR1 and CDR2: MDHEN, SYDVKM. Trimming shortened V by 6 bases and J by 1 base, and 9 bases separated the two germline ends. CDR3 nucleotide sequence: TGTGCCAGCAGCCTCAGGGGCCAAGAGACCCAGTACTTC. It yields the protein CASSLRGQETQYF.

This clonotype was seen many times. V gene TRBV7-9 combines with J gene TRBJ1-6; D gene uncertain. This CDR3 comprises 14 residues. The V end was cut by 3 bases, the J end by 9 bases, with 12 bases between. Germline V CDR1 and CDR2: SEHNR, FQNEAQ (reference sequence). The CDR3 reads CASSLAASGSPLHF. CDR3 sequence (DNA): TGTGCCAGCAGCTTGGCGGCGTCGGGTTCACCCCTCCACTTT.

This clonotype has just a few counts. The V and J genes are TRBV18 and TRBJ2-5; 9 bases fit TRBD1. The germline V gene has CDR1 KGHSH and CDR2 LQKENI. The CDR3 is 14 amino acids. With V trimmed by 3 bases and J by 5 bases, 4 bases remained unmatched. Here the CDR3 reads CASSPGTGSETQYF. The CDR3 DNA follows: TGTGCCAGCTCACCCGGGACAGGGTCGGAGACCCAGTACTTC.

There are a few counts of this clonotype. V usage is TRBV7-8 and J usage is TRBJ1-3; D unresolved. The V and J ends lost 1 base and 0 bases respectively, with 7 bases between them. CDR1 is SGHVS, CDR2 FQNEAQ, per germline. This CDR3 has 15 residues. In DNA, the CDR3 is TGTGCCAGCAGCTTAGAGGTCCGCTCTGGAAACACCATATATTTT. It is translated as CASSLEVRSGNTIYF.

The sample holds many counts of this clonotype. The gene calls are TRBV12-5 and TRBJ2-7; D uncertain. The CDR3 runs 11 residues. Germline V gene lookup returns CDR1 LGHNT and CDR2 FRNRAP. V shed 3 bases and J shed 5 bases, with 5 bases lying between them. The CDR3 DNA reads TGTGCTAGTGGTTTCAGAGACGAGCAGTACTTC. This encodes CASGFRDEQYF.

This clonotype was observed at least ten times. V and J are TRBV7-2 and TRBJ2-1; possibly TRBD1 or TRBD2 for D (7 bases each). The CDR3 covers 13 residues. The germline CDR1 and CDR2 sequences are SGHTA and FQGNSA. Trimming took off 3 bases at V and 9 bases at J, with 12 bases between the two ends. The CDR3 DNA reads TGTGCCAGCAGCTTCGACAGGGAGGGTGAGCAGTTCTTC. Translated: CASSFDREGEQFF.

This clonotype was seen ten or more times. J is TRBJ1-1 and V is TRBV7-2; possibly TRBD1 for D (5 bases). The CDR3 is made up of 11 amino acids. Germline V CDR1 and CDR2: SGHTA, FQGNSA. Deletions cut 2 bases from V and 12 bases from J, with 10 bases between. CDR3 in DNA: TGTGCCAGCAGCTTATTGCAGGGATCTTTCTTT. Translated, it gives CASSLLQGSFF.

There are many counts of this clonotype. The chain recombines TRBV7-2 with TRBJ2-1; TRBD1 matches 9 bases. Germline values: CDR1 SGHTA, CDR2 FQGNSA. With 1 base clipped from V and 7 bases from J, the junction kept 5 bases outside the gene matches. The CDR3 spans 15 residues. The CDR3 spells CASSLVGTGKNEQFF. DNA for the CDR3: TGTGCCAGCAGCTTAGTCGGGACAGGGAAAAATGAGCAGTTCTTC.

This clonotype has a handful of counts. The chain employs TRBV28 and TRBJ2-1, with D perhaps matching TRBD2 (7 bases). Deletions cut 6 bases from V and 9 bases from J, with 15 bases between. The germline CDR1 and CDR2 sequences are MDHEN and SYDVKM. There are 13 residues in the CDR3. CDR3 protein: CASRAGAGREQFF. The CDR3 coding sequence is TGTGCCAGCAGGGCGGGGGCGGGTCGTGAGCAGTTCTTC.

In nucleotides, the CDR3 is TGCAGCGTTCAACCGGGTTACTCTGGCTACACCTTC. It yields the protein CSVQPGYSGYTF. The chain uses TRBV29-1 and TRBJ1-2, with D hard to call. The V end was cut by 5 bases, the J end by 7 bases, with 14 bases between. The CDR3 spans 12 residues. From germline, CDR1 is SQVTM and CDR2 ANQGSEA.

The sample holds many counts of this clonotype. J is TRBJ2-3 and V is TRBV4-3; D call uncertain. CDR1 is LGHNA and CDR2 is YSLEER in the germline V gene. This CDR3 has 14 residues. V was cut by 1 base and J by 1 base, with 6 bases left in between. The CDR3 is CASSQGGRTDTQYF. CDR3 DNA: TGCGCCAGCAGCCAAGGAGGACGCACAGATACGCAGTATTTT.

This clonotype was recorded a few times. The rearrangement uses TRBV6-2 or TRBV6-3 and TRBJ2-5; the match to TRBD2 covers 8 bases. The length of the CDR3 is 13 residues. Germline CDR1 reads MNHEY; CDR2 reads SVGEGT. The CDR3 DNA is TGTGTCGCCCGGGCTAGCGGGCAAGAGACCCAGTACTTC. The encoded protein is CVARASGQETQYF.

The rearrangement links TRBV7-6 to TRBJ2-5; D is perhaps TRBD1 (7 bases). The CDR3 totals 15 residues. Per the germline V gene, CDR1 is SGHVS and CDR2 is FNYEAQ. V lost 4 bases, J lost 5 bases, and 17 bases lay in between. As DNA, the CDR3 is TGTGCCAGCAGCTACGACCCAGGGGGGAAGGAGACCCAGTACTTC. It codes for CASSYDPGGKETQYF.

This clonotype was seen ten or more times. V gene TRBV7-2 combines with J gene TRBJ2-7; 10 bases line up with TRBD1. Trimming removed 4 bases from V and 5 bases from J; junction bases left unmatched: 14. Germline V gene lookup returns CDR1 SGHTA and CDR2 FQGNSA. This CDR3 has 17 residues. Written as DNA, the CDR3 is TGTGCCAGCAGCTCCCGATCCTCCGGGACAGGGGTGCACGAGCAGTACTTC. Encoded protein: CASSSRSSGTGVHEQYF.

This clonotype has a handful of counts. The chain employs TRBV7-2 and TRBJ1-5; unclear D gene. The CDR3 loop spans 14 amino acids. Germline CDR1 reads SGHTA; CDR2 reads FQGNSA. Trimming stripped 2 bases from V and 3 bases from J, with 8 bases between. For the CDR3, the DNA is TGTGCCAGCAGCTTATCCCAGTTCAATCAGCCCCAGCATTTT. Translating it yields CASSLSQFNQPQHF. The complete variable domain, with remaining parts taken from reference TRBV7-2 and TRBJ1-5, reads GAGVSQSPSNKVTEKGKDVELRCDPISGHTALYWYRQSLGQGLEFLIYFQGNSAPDKSGLPSDRFSAERTGGSVSTLTIQRTQQEDSAVYLCASSLSQFNQPQHFGDGTRLSIL.

In its sample, this clonotype ranks as medium-sized (0.01 to 0.1%). The rearrangement links TRBV7-2 to TRBJ2-7; D not resolved. V gave up 1 base and J gave up 5 bases, with 9 bases separating them. Per germline, CDR1 SGHTA and CDR2 FQGNSA. The CDR3 runs 13 residues. The CDR3 region is CASSLVLRDEQYF. In DNA, the CDR3 is TGTGCCAGCAGCTTAGTGTTGAGAGACGAGCAGTACTTC.

This clonotype was recorded at least ten times. The genes are TRBV18 and TRBJ1-5, with D unresolved. Germline assignment: CDR1 KGHSH and CDR2 LQKENI. The length of the CDR3 is 15 residues. Trimming removed 5 bases from V and 2 bases from J, with 13 bases in between. The CDR3 bases are TGTGCCAGCTCAGAAACCGGGATGGGCAATCAGCCCCAGCATTTT. The encoded protein is CASSETGMGNQPQHF.

The chain combines TRBV7-3 with TRBJ1-1; no reliable D call. Looked up from germline, CDR1 is SGHTA and CDR2 is FQGTGA. V lost 5 bases and J lost 2, with 12 bases in between. There are 14 residues in the CDR3. The CDR3 sequence is CASSPRHGNTEAFF. In DNA form, the CDR3 reads TGTGCCAGCAGCCCGCGACACGGAAACACTGAAGCTTTCTTT.

This clonotype occurred many times. This rearrangement joins TRBV7-2 to TRBJ1-1, with D perhaps matching TRBD1 (5 bases). The CDR3 runs to 13 residues. V gave up 4 bases and J gave up 4 bases, with 10 bases separating them. Germline CDR1 is SGHTA and CDR2 is FQGNSA. The CDR3 DNA reads TGTGCCAGCAGCTCCCTGGGGGGCACTGAAGCTTTCTTT. Encoded protein: CASSSLGGTEAFF. Full variable domain (outside the CDR3, taken from reference TRBV7-2 and TRBJ1-1): GAGVSQSPSNKVTEKGKDVELRCDPISGHTALYWYRQSLGQGLEFLIYFQGNSAPDKSGLPSDRFSAERTGGSVSTLTIQRTQQEDSAVYLCASSSLGGTEAFFGQGTRLTVV.